This entry features one T cell receptor (beta chain) sequence. Its antigen is not known. The assay was immunoSEQ multiplex PCR, and TCRdb's table has in-frame clones only and misses some. The table lists roughly 55,000 clones, 72% of them singletons. The source of the sample is a study of radiotherapy plus CTLA-4 blockade in lung cancer. Study-level information: Across the patients, objective responses occurred in about 19%, and disease control in 30% to 35%.

CDR1 is SGDLS and CDR2 is YYNGEE in the germline V gene. This CDR3 comprises 15 residues. Deletions cut 0 bases from V and 0 bases from J, with 9 bases between. Findings and limits, study-wide: Blood TCR clones of tumor origin expanded after radiotherapy plus ipilimumab. Dynamics of early blood T cell clones, together with interferon-beta, were reportedly the best predictors of response.

The input for sequencing was peripheral blood, taken from a patient treated with radiotherapy plus ipilimumab. The chain uses TRBV9 and TRBJ1-1; D is uncertain. The sequence was collected from a human donor with non-small cell lung cancer whose response to radiotherapy plus ipilimumab could not be evaluated. This CDR3 reads CASSVADQMNTEAFF. The CDR3 nucleotides are TGTGCCAGCAGCGTAGCCGATCAGATGAACACTGAAGCTTTCTTT.